These 14 T cell receptor beta chains were sequenced from one sample in a study of control samples from healthy donors and cancer patients. Measured with immunoSEQ multiplex PCR; TCRdb has only the in-frame clones, and not every one. The sample includes approximately 160,000 clones, approximately 90% of them seen just once. Input material: blood. Every receptor here comes from a woman aged 25 to 39 in good health.

This chain links TRBV4-1 with TRBJ2-3; D possibly corresponds to TRBD2 (7 bases). V was pared by 6 bases and J by 2 bases, with 12 bases between. The CDR3 runs to 14 residues. The germline V gene encodes CDR1 MGHRA and CDR2 YSYEKL. CDR3 in amino acids: CASRREGVTDTQYF. For the CDR3, the DNA is TGCGCCAGCAGGAGGGAGGGGGTCACAGATACGCAGTATTTT.

The rearrangement links TRBV2 to TRBJ1-2; 8 bases line up with TRBD1. V shed 0 bases and J 5 bases; nucleotides not matched to a gene: 5. The germline gives CDR1 SNHLY, CDR2 FYNNEI. The CDR3 has 15 amino acids. The CDR3 reads CASSEAPGGRYGYTF. DNA for the CDR3: TGTGCCAGCAGTGAAGCGCCAGGGGGCAGGTATGGCTACACCTTC.

Note on this clone: In the same sample, other DNA sequences code for this CDR3. The rearrangement uses TRBV14 and TRBJ2-7; the D gene is possibly TRBD1 (6 bases). The length of the CDR3 is 14 residues. Germline V gives CDR1 SGHDN, CDR2 FVKESK. With 4 bases removed from V and 0 bases from J, the gap between germline ends came to 10 bases. The CDR3 nucleotides read TGTGCCAGCAGCCCGCAGGGGTTCTCCTACGAGCAGTACTTC. This translates into CASSPQGFSYEQYF.

The CDR3 DNA reads as TGTGCCACCAGTGATCCAGGGGGGGTAAGTGCTTTCTTT. Translation gives CATSDPGGVSAFF. The chain carries TRBV24-1 and TRBJ1-1; TRBD1 agrees at 7 bases. The CDR3 consists of 13 residues. The germline V gene encodes CDR1 KGHDR and CDR2 SFDVKD. V was clipped by 3 bases and J by 11 bases; unmatched bases: 8.

The chain combines TRBV27 with TRBJ2-2; possible D gene TRBD1, 5 bases. Trimming removed 8 bases at V and 2 bases at J, with 12 bases between. The CDR3 totals 14 residues. The V gene's germline CDR1 is MNHEY and CDR2 SMNVEV (reference sequence). CDR3 amino acids: CASAVGVNTGELFF. CDR3 bases: TGTGCCAGCGCTGTAGGGGTAAACACCGGGGAGCTGTTTTTT.

The chain joins TRBV6-5 to TRBJ1-1; perhaps TRBD1 as D (6 bases). CDR3 length equals 15 residues. The V end was cut by 5 bases, the J end by 1 base, with 14 bases between. The germline CDR1 and CDR2 sequences are MNHEY and SVGAGI. The CDR3 DNA is TGTGCCAGCAGTAGGACGGGACAAACGAACACTGAAGCTTTCTTT. This translates into CASSRTGQTNTEAFF.

The chain has TRBV19 and TRBJ2-2; TRBD2 aligns across 13 bases. This CDR3 comprises 19 residues. CDR1 is LNHDA and CDR2 is SQIVND in the germline V gene (reference sequence). V gave up 4 bases and J gave up 6 bases; unmatched junction bases: 14. DNA of the CDR3: TGTGCCAGTAGTACGCCCTACTTCGGACTAGCGGGAGTCCCCGGGGAGCTGTTTTTT. Protein: CASSTPYFGLAGVPGELFF.

The table lists this clone with a count of one. J is TRBJ1-1 and V is TRBV7-8; D may be TRBD1 (5 bases). Germline-derived CDR1 and CDR2 are SGHVS and FQNEAQ. The CDR3 totals 14 residues. V was pared by 6 bases and J by 0 bases, with 11 bases between. The CDR3 loop is CASSGKGVNTEAFF. CDR3 DNA sequence: TGTGCCAGCAGTGGAAAAGGGGTGAACACTGAAGCTTTCTTT. Using reference TRBV7-8 and TRBJ1-1 for the parts outside the CDR3, the full variable domain is GAGVSQSPRYKVAKRGQDVALRCDPISGHVSLFWYQQALGQGPEFLTYFQNEAQLDKSGLPSDRFFAERPEGSVSTLKIQRTQQEDSAVYLCASSGKGVNTEAFFGQGTRLTVV.

The V call is TRBV4-2, the J call TRBJ1-4; D is uncertain. Germline V lookup: CDR1 LGHNA, CDR2 YNFKEQ. CDR3 length: 15 residues. The V end was cut by 1 base, the J end by 8 bases, with 14 bases between. The CDR3 region is CASSQGAREDEKLFF. CDR3 bases: TGTGCCAGCAGCCAAGGGGCTCGGGAGGACGAAAAACTGTTTTTT.

The chain links TRBV28 to TRBJ1-5; D is unclear. CDR1 and CDR2 from the germline V gene are MDHEN and SYDVKM. CDR3 length: 15 amino acids. Trimming removed 10 bases at V and 2 bases at J, with 18 bases between. The CDR3 reads CATTDPRWGNQPQHF. CDR3 DNA sequence: TGTGCCACCACGGACCCAAGATGGGGCAATCAGCCCCAGCATTTT.

The chain recombines TRBV11-2 with TRBJ2-7; 7 nucleotides agree with TRBD2. Unmatched junction bases numbered 15, after V lost 6 bases and J lost 7 bases. The CDR3 sequence is 15 residues long. In germline, CDR1 is SGHAT, CDR2 FQNNGV. For the CDR3, the DNA is TGTGCCAGCAGAACCTACATATGGGGGGGTTTGGAGCAGTACTTC. This sequence encodes CASRTYIWGGLEQYF.

The chain has TRBV27 and TRBJ2-3, with TRBD2 identical over 9 bases. V lost 9 bases to trimming and J lost 5 bases; unmatched junction nucleotides: 9. The germline V gene has CDR1 MNHEY and CDR2 SMNVEV (reference sequence). This CDR3 is built from 14 residues. The CDR3 spells CASKLILAGDTQYF. CDR3 in DNA: TGTGCCAGTAAACTTATACTAGCGGGAGATACGCAGTATTTT.

This clone has a single count. This chain links TRBV7-3 with TRBJ2-1; 7 bases match TRBD2. J was trimmed by 3 bases and V by 3 bases; bases with no gene match: 11. There are 17 residues in the CDR3. The V gene's germline CDR1 is SGHTA and CDR2 FQGTGA. Here the CDR3 DNA reads TGTGCCAGCAGCTTCCCGTCTAGCGGAGGGAACTACAATGAGCAGTTCTTC. Translating gives CASSFPSSGGNYNEQFF. The variable domain in full, with the rest retrieved from reference TRBV7-3 and TRBJ2-1, is GAGVSQTPSNKVTEKGKYVELRCDPISGHTALYWYRQSLGQGPEFLIYFQGTGAADDSGLPNDRFFAVRPEGSVSTLKIQRTERGDSAVYLCASSFPSSGGNYNEQFFGPGTRLTVL.

The rearrangement links TRBV5-1 to TRBJ2-1, with D perhaps TRBD2 (6 bases). V shed 4 bases and J shed 13 bases, with 15 bases lying between them. CDR3 size: 12 residues. Germline CDR1 reads SGHRS; CDR2 reads YFSETQ. For the CDR3, the DNA is TGCGCCAGCAGCATCGGACTACCTGACCAGTTCTTC. Residues: CASSIGLPDQFF.